This T cell receptor (beta chain) was profiled in a study of OX40 agonist ivuxolimab in advanced cancers. Profiled with immunoSEQ multiplex PCR; TCRdb holds only in-frame clones, not every one. In the table there are about 35,000 clones, approximately 72% of which are singletons. Trimming left V 8 bases short and J 7 bases short, with 20 bases between. The germline CDR1 and CDR2 sequences are SGHVS and FQNEAQ. The CDR3 loop spans 14 amino acids. The chain joins TRBV7-8 to TRBJ1-1; D unclear. The TCR comes from an adult with an advanced solid tumor such as melanoma, head and neck, liver or kidney cancer. The sequencing used CD4+ or CD8+ T cells sorted from blood, collected in a trial of the OX40 agonist ivuxolimab. The CDR3 spells CASSGGGGTGEAFF. DNA of the CDR3: TGTGCCAGCTCGGGAGGAGGAGGAACCGGTGAAGCTTTCTTT.